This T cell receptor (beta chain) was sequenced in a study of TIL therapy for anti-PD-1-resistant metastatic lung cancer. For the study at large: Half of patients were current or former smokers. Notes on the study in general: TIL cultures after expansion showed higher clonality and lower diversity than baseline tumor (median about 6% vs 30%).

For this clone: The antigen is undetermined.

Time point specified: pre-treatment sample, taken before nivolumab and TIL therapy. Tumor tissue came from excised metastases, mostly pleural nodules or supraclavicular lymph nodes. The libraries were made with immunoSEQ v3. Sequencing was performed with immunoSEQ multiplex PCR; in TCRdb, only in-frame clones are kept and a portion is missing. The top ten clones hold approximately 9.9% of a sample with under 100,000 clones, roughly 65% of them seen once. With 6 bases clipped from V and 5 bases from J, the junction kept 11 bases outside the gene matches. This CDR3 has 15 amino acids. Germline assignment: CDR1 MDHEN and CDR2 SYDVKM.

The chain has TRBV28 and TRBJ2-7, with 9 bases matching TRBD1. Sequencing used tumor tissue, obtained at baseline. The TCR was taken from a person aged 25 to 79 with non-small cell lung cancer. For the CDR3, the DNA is TGTGCCAGCAGACCAACCGGGACAGGGACCCACGAGCAGTACTTC. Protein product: CASRPTGTGTHEQYF.